One and the same sample provided the 20 T cell receptor beta chains below, sequenced in a study of blood T cells in healthy people across ages. Combining a sample-barcoded 5' primer with a J-beta primer mix, a second PCR ran for 7 to 11 cycles. One entry per CDR3 protein results from TCRdb running MiXCR on the 5' RACE reads. The sample contains approximately 940,000 distinct CDR3 sequences, approximately 49% of which appear only once. Material for sequencing was blood. These receptors came from a man aged 25 to 40 in good health.

The chain couples TRBV11-3 to TRBJ1-4; 7 bases match TRBD1. The CDR3 spans 14 residues. CDR1 is SGHNT and CDR2 is YENEEA in the germline V gene. V dropped 2 bases and J dropped 7; count of bases not matched to a gene: 4. Here the CDR3 reads CASSLSRGREKLFF. For the CDR3, the DNA is TGTGCCAGCAGCTTAAGTAGGGGGCGTGAAAAACTGTTTTTT.

This clonotype has only one observation. The gene calls are TRBV9 and TRBJ2-5; perhaps TRBD1 as D (6 bases). This CDR3 comprises 16 residues. Trimming cost V 4 bases and J 1 base, with 17 bases left between them. Germline lookup yields CDR1 SGDLS and CDR2 YYNGEE. The CDR3 loop reads CASSFRAGTLQETQYF. In nucleotides, the CDR3 is TGTGCCAGCAGCTTCCGAGCCGGGACACTCCAAGAGACCCAGTACTTC.

In its sample, this clonotype was seen a few times. The chain uses TRBV3-1 and TRBJ2-3; 12 bases map to TRBD2. Germline CDR1 reads LGHDT; CDR2 reads YNNKEL (reference sequence). The V segment lost 4 bases and the J segment 6 bases; nucleotides outside the gene matches: 11. The CDR3 contains 17 residues. CDR3: CASSPGGLAGFVDTQYF. CDR3 bases: TGTGCCAGCAGCCCAGGGGGACTAGCGGGTTTTGTGGATACGCAGTATTTT.

This clonotype was found once. J is TRBJ1-5 and V is TRBV4-2; D unresolved. Trimming removed 1 base from V and 5 bases from J, with 15 bases in between. CDR1 LGHNA and CDR2 YNFKEQ come from the germline V gene. This CDR3 contains 16 residues. Here the CDR3 DNA reads TGTGCCAGCAGCCAAGCGTTCGCAGTATCATATCAGCCCCAGCATTTT. It specifies CASSQAFAVSYQPQHF.

J is TRBJ2-7 and V is TRBV7-9; 12 bases are a match to TRBD2. The CDR3 length is 15 residues. Germline V gene sequence: CDR1 SEHNR, CDR2 FQNEAQ (reference sequence). With V trimmed by 4 bases and J by 4 bases, 5 bases remained unmatched. As DNA, the CDR3 is TGTGCCAGCAGCTACGGACTAGCGGGATGGTACGAGCAGTACTTC. This codes for CASSYGLAGWYEQYF.

The genes are TRBV7-8 and TRBJ2-1; D gene unclear. Germline loops: CDR1 SGHVS, CDR2 FQNEAQ. The CDR3 is made up of 15 amino acids. V lost 2 bases and J lost 0, with 8 bases in between. The CDR3 DNA follows: TGTGCCAGCAGCTTAACCCCCGGCTCCTACAATGAGCAGTTCTTC. Protein: CASSLTPGSYNEQFF.

In regard to this clonotype: Its ends do not fully match the called genes, so a read error is possible. V and J are TRBV10-3 and TRBJ2-2; TRBD2 might be the D (5 bases). This CDR3 is 16 amino acids long. Germline V gene sequence: CDR1 ENHRY, CDR2 SYGVKD. The CDR3 reads CAISESGSRNTGDLFF. The CDR3 DNA is TGTGCCATCAGTGAGTCGGGAAGCAGAAACACCGGGGATCTGTTTTTT.

This clonotype was seen a few times. The chain recombines TRBV24-1 with TRBJ2-1; D might be TRBD1 (6 bases). The CDR3 contains 14 residues. CDR1 and CDR2 from the germline V gene are KGHDR and SFDVKD. Trimming took off 7 bases at V and 9 bases at J, with 18 bases between the two ends. The CDR3 is CATSPGTRGFEQFF. Written as DNA, the CDR3 is TGTGCCACCAGCCCTGGGACAAGGGGATTTGAGCAGTTCTTC.

The chain uses TRBV4-1 and TRBJ2-5; D may match TRBD1 or TRBD2 (5 bases each). CDR1 and CDR2 from the germline V gene are MGHRA and YSYEKL. This CDR3 has 12 amino acids. Trimming took off 6 bases at V and 11 bases at J, with 16 bases between the two ends. CDR3 loop: CASRFRDPWQYF. The CDR3 nucleotides are TGCGCCAGCAGATTCCGGGACCCCTGGCAGTACTTC.

This clonotype turned up a few times. The gene calls are TRBV6-5 and TRBJ1-2; no firm D call. The V and J ends lost 4 bases and 11 bases respectively, with 11 bases between them. Germline V lookup: CDR1 MNHEY, CDR2 SVGAGI. The length of the CDR3 is 11 residues. In nucleotides, the CDR3 is TGTGCCAGCAGTTCCCGTAGGGCATACACCTTC. As protein: CASSSRRAYTF.

The chain links TRBV10-3 to TRBJ2-3, with 12 positions matching TRBD1. The CDR3 covers 18 residues. Looked up from germline, CDR1 is ENHRY and CDR2 is SYGVKD. V was pared by 2 bases and J by 5 bases, with 11 bases of the junction left unmatched. CDR3 region: CAISEPGQGAQSLDTQYF. The CDR3 bases are TGTGCCATCAGTGAGCCGGGACAGGGGGCTCAAAGCCTAGATACGCAGTATTTT.

The CDR3 region has the DNA TGCGCCAGCAGCTTGGGGGCCGGAGCTACAACGCCGAATGAGCAGTTCTTC. It specifies CASSLGAGATTPNEQFF. The V and J genes are TRBV5-1 and TRBJ2-1; unclear D gene. The CDR3 contains 17 residues. With 0 bases removed from V and 7 bases from J, the gap between germline ends came to 20 bases. CDR1 is SGHRS and CDR2 is YFSETQ in the germline V gene. The full variable domain, with the rest looked up from reference TRBV5-1 and TRBJ2-1, is KAGVTQTPRYLIKTRGQQVTLSCSPISGHRSVSWYQQTPGQGLQFLFEYFSETQRNKGNFPGRFSGRQFSNSRSEMNVSTLELGDSALYLCASSLGAGATTPNEQFFGPGTRLTVL.

This chain joins TRBV11-1 and TRBJ2-7, with 10 bases matching TRBD1. Germline V CDR1 and CDR2: SGHAT, FQDESV (reference sequence). The J segment lost 6 bases and the V segment lost 4 bases, leaving 9 bases of the junction unmatched. This CDR3 contains 15 residues. The CDR3 protein is CASSWTDRGPGEQYF. Written as DNA, the CDR3 is TGTGCCAGCAGCTGGACCGACAGGGGGCCGGGCGAGCAGTACTTC.

This chain uses TRBV7-2 with TRBJ2-6, with D perhaps matching TRBD2 (6 bases). CDR3 length: 16 amino acids. V lost 1 base to trimming and J lost 3 bases, with 10 bases between them. Germline CDR1 reads SGHTA; CDR2 reads FQGNSA. CDR3 region: CASSLVGGLGANVLTF. DNA for the CDR3: TGTGCCAGCAGCTTAGTTGGAGGGCTTGGGGCCAACGTCCTGACTTTC.

This chain connects TRBV20-1 to TRBJ2-3; TRBD2 agrees at 10 bases. V shed 3 bases and J 2 bases; nucleotides not matched to a gene: 14. The germline V gene encodes CDR1 DFQATT and CDR2 SNEGSKA (reference sequence). The length of the CDR3 is 18 residues. CDR3 sequence: CSASGEWQAGGPTDTQYF. CDR3 bases: TGCAGTGCTAGTGGGGAGTGGCAAGCGGGGGGGCCCACAGATACGCAGTATTTT.

Worth noting for this clonotype: This may come from a read error, since a much larger clone is one base off. The chain couples TRBV6-5 to TRBJ2-1; D is unresolved. The CDR3 consists of 12 residues. Germline V gene data show CDR1 as MNHEY and CDR2 as SVGAGI. The CDR3 DNA reads as TGTGCCAGCAGCCCACACCGCAATGGGCAGTTCTTC. This sequence encodes CASSPHRNGQFF.

As regards this clonotype: At one end the junction does not follow the germline gene, possibly because of a read error. This sequence joins TRBV20-1 and TRBJ2-7; a weak D match, TRBD2 (5 bases). The last part of the DNA fits TRBJ2-5 better; the J call may be wrong. Germline CDR1 is DFQATT and CDR2 is SNEGSKA (reference sequence). The CDR3 is 15 amino acids. The CDR3 protein is CSASSQRRTQETQYF. The CDR3 coding sequence is TGCAGCGCTAGTTCGCAGCGGCGCACTCAAGAGACCCAGTACTTC.

This clonotype occurred a few times. This rearrangement joins TRBV29-1 to TRBJ1-2, with TRBD1 matching over 9 bases. Germline-derived CDR1 and CDR2 are SQVTM and ANQGSEA. Unmatched junction bases numbered 9, after V lost 6 bases and J lost 10 bases. This CDR3 comprises 12 residues. This CDR3 reads CSVTGTGPLYTF. CDR3 in DNA: TGCAGCGTGACCGGGACAGGGCCCCTCTACACCTTC.

The V and J genes are TRBV7-2 and TRBJ2-1, with 8 nucleotides matching TRBD2. Trimming at V came to 3 bases and at J to 15 bases, leaving 7 bases not matched to a gene. There are 12 residues in the CDR3. In germline, CDR1 is SGHTA, CDR2 FQGNSA. The chain's CDR3 is CASSLGGGFMFF. CDR3 coding DNA: TGTGCCAGCAGCTTGGGCGGGGGGTTTATGTTCTTC.

The chain combines TRBV12-3 or TRBV12-4 with TRBJ1-5; D might be TRBD1 (6 bases). This CDR3 region has 14 residues. The V gene lost 3 bases and the J gene lost 5 bases, with 11 bases spanning the gap. Written as DNA, the CDR3 is TGTGCCAGCAGTTTGTACAGGGACGATCAGCCCCAGCATTTT. Residues: CASSLYRDDQPQHF.